A selection of T cell receptor beta chains follows, all from one sample in a study of technical replicates of blood from several donors. Profiled with immunoSEQ multiplex PCR; TCRdb holds only in-frame clones, not every one. The sample contains about 75,000 clones, roughly 90% of which appear only once. The sequenced sample consisted of T cells isolated from PBMCs. The receptors derive from a human donor in good health. Each CDR3 is given with its conserved first and last residue. D genes are given only for firm matches. A row's size may be missing; if present it is once, few, many or a size class.

j_call	v_call	clone_size	d_call	cdr3_nt	cdr3_aa
TRBJ2-2	TRBV5-1	NA	TRBD2	TGCGCCAGCAGCTCCGGGACTAGCGGGAGGAACACCGGGGAGCTGTTTTTT	CASSSGTSGRNTGELFF
TRBJ2-7	TRBV5-1	NA	NA	TGCGCCAGCAGTTTCACGGGGTACGAGCAGTACTTC	CASSFTGYEQYF
TRBJ2-1	TRBV25-1	NA	TRBD2	TGTGCCAGCAGTGAACCGACTAGCGGGAACAATGAGCAGTTCTTC	CASSEPTSGNNEQFF
TRBJ2-1	TRBV5-1	NA	NA	TGCGCCAGCACCCCGGGGGGCGGGAGTGGGTACAATGAGCAGTTCTTC	CASTPGGGSGYNEQFF
TRBJ2-1	TRBV30	NA	NA	TGTGCCTGGAGTCTTGCGGCGGGATACAATGAGCAGTTCTTC	CAWSLAAGYNEQFF
TRBJ1-5	TRBV2	NA	NA	TGTGCCAGCAGTGAACATTTCAGCAATCAGCCCCAGCATTTT	CASSEHFSNQPQHF
TRBJ1-2	TRBV5-4	NA	TRBD1	TGTGCCAGCAGCCCGGGACAGGGGGTTGGCTACACCTTC	CASSPGQGVGYTF
TRBJ1-1	TRBV13	NA	NA	TGTGCCAGCAGCTTGTGGGGACTGCAGCTTAACACTGAAGCTTTCTTT	CASSLWGLQLNTEAFF
TRBJ2-7	TRBV11-2	NA	NA	TGTGCCAGCAGCTTACCCTTTCCGGGCTACGAGCAGTACTTC	CASSLPFPGYEQYF
TRBJ2-3	TRBV5-4	NA	NA	TGTGCCAGCAGCTTGGGGCTAGCTCTTACTCTAGATACGCAGTATTTT	CASSLGLALTLDTQYF
TRBJ2-1	TRBV4-3	NA	NA	TGCGCCAGCAGCCAAGATCCCCCCGGGGGATACACAATTGAGCAGTTCTTC	CASSQDPPGGYTIEQFF
TRBJ2-7	TRBV27	once	NA	TGTGCCAGCAAGGGAGAGGCTTCCTACGAGCAGTACTTC	CASKGEASYEQYF
TRBJ2-7	TRBV7-2	once	NA	TGTGCCAGCAGAGGGGCGACCAATACTTACGAGCAGTACTTC	CASRGATNTYEQYF